The 15 T cell receptor beta chains below come from one sample, sequenced in a study of blood T cell repertoires in COVID-19. The table came from immunoSEQ multiplex PCR; TCRdb's copy has only in-frame clones and leaves some out. The table lists about 90,000 clones, 89% of them singletons. Sequenced material: peripheral blood. The receptor source for this set is a man over 45 with COVID-19, enrolled during active disease.

This rearrangement joins TRBV11-3 to TRBJ1-2; D uncertain. The CDR3 extends over 15 amino acids. CDR1 and CDR2 from the germline V gene are SGHNT and YENEEA. Between the trimmed V and J ends, which lost 0 bases and 2 bases, there was a span of 10 bases. The CDR3 sequence is CASSLEAVQNYGYTF. In nucleotides, the CDR3 is TGTGCCAGCAGCTTAGAGGCAGTTCAGAACTATGGCTACACCTTC. Based on the CDR3 plus reference TRBV11-3 and TRBJ1-2, the full variable domain is EAGVVQSPRYKIIEKKQPVAFWCNPISGHNTLYWYLQNLGQGPELLIRYENEEAVDDSQLPKDRFSAERLKGVDSTLKIQPAELGDSAVYLCASSLEAVQNYGYTFGSGTRLTVV.

V and J are TRBV25-1 and TRBJ2-7; possibly TRBD1 for D (5 bases). The CDR3 is made up of 15 amino acids. CDR1 is MGHDK, CDR2 SYGVNS, per germline. With 2 bases removed from V and 4 bases from J, the gap between germline ends came to 15 bases. CDR3 protein: CASSEVRVNTYEQYF. The CDR3 nucleotides read TGTGCCAGCAGTGAAGTCAGGGTGAATACTTACGAGCAGTACTTC.

This chain joins TRBV5-1 and TRBJ1-4; 7 bases align to TRBD1. The CDR3 has 15 residues. Germline CDR1 reads SGHRS; CDR2 reads YFSETQ. V dropped 3 bases and J dropped 6; count of bases not matched to a gene: 8. The CDR3 nucleotides read TGCGCCAGCAGCTGGACCGGGACAGAAGATGAAAAACTGTTTTTT. This codes for CASSWTGTEDEKLFF.

In its sample, this clone ranks as medium-sized. The rearrangement links TRBV10-3 to TRBJ2-7; perhaps TRBD2 as D (5 bases). Deletions cut 0 bases from V and 3 bases from J, with 12 bases between. In germline, CDR1 is ENHRY, CDR2 SYGVKD. CDR3 length equals 15 residues. The CDR3 loop is CAISESPGSLYEQYF. DNA of the CDR3: TGTGCCATCAGTGAGTCACCGGGATCCCTCTACGAGCAGTACTTC.

The chain couples TRBV5-4 to TRBJ2-1; 15 bases are shared with TRBD2. CDR1 is SGHNT and CDR2 is YYREEE in the germline V gene (reference sequence). There are 18 residues in the CDR3. The V and J ends lost 3 bases and 4 bases, in that order; junction bases with no gene match: 8. Here the CDR3 reads CASSSGLAGGPNYNEQFF. CDR3 coding DNA: TGTGCCAGCAGCTCAGGACTAGCGGGGGGGCCGAATTACAATGAGCAGTTCTTC.

This clone was recorded only once. This chain connects TRBV18 to TRBJ2-7; 8 bases are a match to TRBD1. CDR3 size: 15 residues. The germline CDR1 and CDR2 sequences are KGHSH and LQKENI. Unmatched junction bases numbered 7, after V lost 4 bases and J lost 2 bases. This CDR3 is CASSRSGQGPYEQYF. The CDR3 region has the DNA TGTGCCAGCTCACGCAGCGGACAGGGACCCTACGAGCAGTACTTC.

The chain has TRBV24-1 and TRBJ2-7; D not certain. CDR3 size: 13 residues. V was shortened by 3 bases and J by 2 bases, with 7 bases between the two germline ends. CDR1 is KGHDR, CDR2 SFDVKD, per germline. In nucleotides, the CDR3 is TGTGCCACCAGTGATCCCCAAACCTACGAGCAGTACTTC. It codes for CATSDPQTYEQYF.

V is TRBV27 and J is TRBJ1-5; TRBD1 aligns across 7 bases. V gave up 3 bases and J gave up 2 bases; unmatched junction bases: 4. CDR1 and CDR2 from the germline V gene are MNHEY and SMNVEV (reference sequence). CDR3 length equals 15 residues. This CDR3 is CASSFGGGGNQPQHF. The DNA of the CDR3 is TGTGCCAGCAGTTTTGGAGGGGGCGGCAATCAGCCCCAGCATTTT.

This clone has only one observation. V usage is TRBV15 and J usage is TRBJ2-7, with 9 bases identical to TRBD1. Germline lookup yields CDR1 LNHNV and CDR2 YYDKDF (reference sequence). The junction had 3 bases not matched to a gene; V was cut back by 1 base and J by 2 bases. The CDR3 totals 15 residues. The DNA of the CDR3 is TGTGCCACCAGCAGAGTCGGGACAGGGACCTACGAGCAGTACTTC. Its translation is CATSRVGTGTYEQYF.

The J gene is TRBJ2-1, the V gene TRBV5-1; 9 bases fit TRBD1. The CDR3 covers 15 residues. V trimming: 3 bases; J trimming: 4 bases; junction bases outside the gene matches: 5. Looked up from germline, CDR1 is SGHRS and CDR2 is YFSETQ. DNA for the CDR3: TGCGCCAGCAGCTCCGACGGGACAGGGTACAATGAGCAGTTCTTC. Its protein product is CASSSDGTGYNEQFF.

This chain links TRBV29-1 with TRBJ2-7; 12 nucleotides line up with TRBD1. CDR3 size: 14 residues. Germline values: CDR1 SQVTM, CDR2 ANQGSEA. Trimming removed 6 bases from V and 7 bases from J; junction bases left unmatched: 10. The CDR3 region has the DNA TGCAGCGTGGCCGGGACAGGGGGCCTCGCTGAGCAGTACTTC. It translates to CSVAGTGGLAEQYF.

The J gene is TRBJ1-5, the V gene TRBV28; D is ambiguous. CDR1 and CDR2 from the germline V gene are MDHEN and SYDVKM. The CDR3 runs 18 residues. The V and J ends lost 4 bases and 0 bases respectively, with 19 bases between them. CDR3: CASSSLDGNFYSNQPQHF. CDR3 in DNA: TGTGCCAGCAGTTCCCTAGACGGAAACTTTTATAGCAATCAGCCCCAGCATTTT.

V gene TRBV15 combines with J gene TRBJ2-6, with D unresolved. Trimming pared 0 bases from V and 0 bases from J, leaving 15 bases between. From germline, CDR1 is LNHNV and CDR2 YYDKDF (reference sequence). The CDR3 spans 19 residues. CDR3 nucleotides: TGTGCCACCAGCAGAGATTGGGCAGGATATAACTCTGGGGCCAACGTCCTGACTTTC. This translates into CATSRDWAGYNSGANVLTF.

V gene TRBV7-3 combines with J gene TRBJ1-6; D call uncertain. Deletions cut 2 bases from V and 5 bases from J, with 4 bases between. This CDR3 contains 13 residues. Germline V gene lookup returns CDR1 SGHTA and CDR2 FQGTGA. The CDR3 DNA reads as TGTGCCAGCAGCTTACAAAATAATTCACCCCTCCACTTT. Translated, it gives CASSLQNNSPLHF.

The CDR3 nucleotides are TGTGCCAGCAGTGTCCCCCCCGAGGGAGGGGATGGCTACACCTTC. It translates to CASSVPPEGGDGYTF. V and J are TRBV2 and TRBJ1-2; D perhaps matches TRBD1 (5 bases). V dropped 4 bases and J dropped 6 bases, with 18 bases sitting between them. Per germline, CDR1 SNHLY and CDR2 FYNNEI. This CDR3 comprises 15 residues.